This T cell receptor beta chain was identified in a study of CD8+ T cells in alopecia areata. Study results and caveats: Relative to normal scalp, lesional scalp, especially alopecia totalis/universalis, showed higher clonality.

This clone was found a few times. Its antigen is currently unknown. Genes here carry mouse names. The read ends 4 residues early relative to the CDR3; the germline J gene fills the gap. The same CDR3 arises from other DNA sequences in this sample as well. Cells pooled from cutaneous lymph nodes were sorted on CD4, CD8alpha, NKG2D, NKG2ACE and other markers. This CDR3 has 12 residues. The germline V gene has CDR1 GKSSPN and CDR2 SITVG. cDNA prepared by RNA extraction and subsequent reverse transcription served as the template for sequencing. The assay was immunoSEQ multiplex PCR, and TCRdb's table has in-frame clones only and misses some. This sample carries more than 250,000 clones, none of them present only once.

The V and J genes are TRBV31 and TRBJ2-7; maybe TRBD2 (5 bases). The material sequenced was CD4+ T cells sorted from a lymph node. The receptor's source is a C3H/HeJ mouse with alopecia areata. Mice of this strain are of MHC haplotype H2-k. The CDR3 loop reads CAWSLMGYEQYF. CDR3 DNA (partial): TGTGCCTGGAGTCTAATGGGGTAT.